The 26 T cell receptor beta chains listed next were all sequenced from one sample in a study of early T cells in non-severe SARS-CoV-2 infection. Each CDR3 protein is one row after TCRdb ran MiXCR on the 5' RACE reads. The data contain about 97,000 distinct CDR3 sequences, approximately 9.9% of them singletons. Sequences were derived from whole blood, sampled at baseline. These receptor sequences come from an adult who was a healthcare worker with PCR-confirmed SARS-CoV-2 infection or an uninfected control (not recorded which).

This clonotype was recorded at least ten times. The chain carries TRBV27 and TRBJ2-1; D possibly matches TRBD1 or TRBD2 (5 bases each). The CDR3 contains 14 residues. V lost 0 bases to trimming and J lost 6 bases, with 9 bases between them. The germline CDR1 and CDR2 sequences are MNHEY and SMNVEV (reference sequence). DNA of the CDR3: TGTGCCAGCAGTTTATCGAGGGGTCCCAATGAGCAGTTCTTC. Translating gives CASSLSRGPNEQFF.

This clonotype appeared a few times. The rearrangement links TRBV7-2 to TRBJ2-5, with D hard to call. Germline values: CDR1 SGHTA, CDR2 FQGNSA. This CDR3 has 14 residues. The germline V and J ends were trimmed by 5 bases and 1 base, with 11 bases remaining between them. The CDR3 bases are TGTGCCAGCAGCCCGAGACACCTCCAAGAGACCCAGTACTTC. This translates into CASSPRHLQETQYF.

This clonotype was seen a few times. The chain recombines TRBV28 with TRBJ2-6; no reliable D call. Trimming cost V 5 bases and J 4 bases, with 12 bases left between them. The CDR3 has 15 amino acids. Germline assignment: CDR1 MDHEN and CDR2 SYDVKM. DNA for the CDR3: TGTGCCAGCAGTCAAGGGCTAGGCGGGGCCAACGTCCTGACTTTC. This translates into CASSQGLGGANVLTF.

There are a few counts of this clonotype. This rearrangement joins TRBV6-6 to TRBJ1-5, with D possibly being TRBD1 (5 bases). This CDR3 comprises 14 residues. Germline CDR1 MNHNY, CDR2 SVGAGI (reference sequence). Trimming took 7 bases from V and 11 from J, leaving 21 bases between them. The CDR3 reads CASILGQGGKTQHF. The CDR3 DNA follows: TGTGCCAGCATCCTGGGGCAGGGAGGGAAAACCCAGCATTTT.

This clonotype has at least ten counts. The chain has TRBV11-1 and TRBJ2-2; the D is unclear. The CDR3 runs 13 residues. V lost 11 bases to trimming and J lost 0 bases, with 10 bases between them. Looked up from germline, CDR1 is SGHAT and CDR2 is FQDESV (reference sequence). CDR3 residues: CAVRQPNTGELFF. CDR3 nucleotides: TGTGCCGTAAGGCAGCCGAACACCGGGGAGCTGTTTTTT.

This clonotype came up a few times. The chain carries TRBV11-2 and TRBJ2-3; 8 bases align to TRBD1. This CDR3 is 14 amino acids long. V dropped 5 bases and J dropped 4; count of bases not matched to a gene: 5. The germline gives CDR1 SGHAT, CDR2 FQNNGV. For the CDR3, the DNA is TGTGCCAGCAGCACTCTACAGGGGGCAGATACGCAGTATTTT. Its protein product is CASSTLQGADTQYF.

Concerning this clonotype: A junction boundary mismatches the germline segment, possibly from a read error. This chain uses TRBV3-1 with TRBJ1-1; possibly TRBD1 for D (5 bases). CDR3 length: 14 amino acids. The V gene's germline CDR1 is LGHDT and CDR2 YNNKEL (reference sequence). CDR3 protein: CASCQGDRNTEAFF. CDR3 DNA: TGTGCCAGCTGCCAGGGCGACAGGAACACTGAAGCTTTCTTT. Complete variable domain (other parts from reference TRBV3-1 and TRBJ1-1): DTAVSQTPKYLVTQMGNDKSIKCEQNLGHDTMYWYKQDSKKFLKIMFSYNNKELIINETVPNRFSPKSPDKAHLNLHINSLELGDSAVYFCASCQGDRNTEAFFGQGTRLTVV.

The chain carries TRBV12-3 or TRBV12-4 and TRBJ2-1; 9 bases line up with TRBD2. Unmatched junction bases numbered 8, after V lost 3 bases and J lost 8 bases. The CDR3 covers 15 residues. The CDR3 region has the DNA TGTGCCAGCAGTTTTGCGGGAGGGCCTTCGGATGAGCAGTTCTTC. Translating it yields CASSFAGGPSDEQFF.

This clonotype was seen ten or more times. V is TRBV20-1 and J is TRBJ2-3, with 12 bases fitting TRBD2. Germline-derived CDR1 and CDR2 are DFQATT and SNEGSKA (reference sequence). V lost 6 bases and J lost 8; bases outside the gene matches: 6. CDR3 length: 13 amino acids. In nucleotides, the CDR3 is TGCAGTGCCTCGACTAGCGGGAGCGGTACGCAGTATTTT. Protein: CSASTSGSGTQYF.

This clonotype came up a few times. The chain has TRBV29-1 and TRBJ1-3; D unclear. This CDR3 contains 12 residues. Trimming shortened V by 4 bases and J by 2 bases, and 6 bases separated the two germline ends. Looked up from germline, CDR1 is SQVTM and CDR2 is ANQGSEA. The DNA of the CDR3 is TGCAGCGTTGGCGAAGCTGGAAACACCATATATTTT. Protein sequence: CSVGEAGNTIYF.

The V and J genes are TRBV30 and TRBJ2-6; D is unresolved. Trimming stripped 0 bases from V and 1 base from J, with 1 base between. The germline gives CDR1 GTSNPN, CDR2 SVGIG (reference sequence). There are 13 residues in the CDR3. CDR3 bases: TGTGCCTGGAGTGTTTCTGGGGCCAACGTCCTGACTTTC. It specifies CAWSVSGANVLTF.

This clonotype was picked up many times. The chain carries TRBV5-6 and TRBJ1-2; no reliable D call. The CDR3 has 14 amino acids. Trimming took 0 bases from V and 4 from J, leaving 10 bases between them. Per germline, CDR1 SGHDT and CDR2 YYEEEE. The CDR3 here is CASSLEGRVYGYTF. CDR3 nucleotide sequence: TGTGCCAGCAGCTTGGAAGGGAGGGTCTATGGCTACACCTTC.

This clonotype has at least ten counts. This chain links TRBV10-1 with TRBJ2-7, with a weak D call TRBD1 (6 bases). Per germline, CDR1 WNHNN and CDR2 SYGVQD (reference sequence). The CDR3 has 13 residues. Between the trimmed V and J ends, which lost 4 bases and 3 bases, there was a span of 10 bases. Here the CDR3 reads CASSGEQGYEQYF. The CDR3 bases are TGCGCCAGCAGTGGTGAACAGGGCTACGAGCAGTACTTC.

In this sample, this clonotype turned up a few times. The genes are TRBV29-1 and TRBJ2-7; maybe TRBD1 (5 bases). The CDR3 has 12 residues. CDR1 and CDR2 from the germline V gene are SQVTM and ANQGSEA. The V end was cut by 6 bases, the J end by 2 bases, with 11 bases between. In nucleotides, the CDR3 is TGCAGCGTCCGGGTGACAGCCTACGAGCAGTACTTC. Protein: CSVRVTAYEQYF.

This clonotype was observed a handful of times. V usage is TRBV12-3 or TRBV12-4 and J usage is TRBJ2-1; TRBD2 aligns across 9 bases. CDR3 length: 15 amino acids. Losses at the gene ends were 6 bases for V and 5 bases for J; bases not matched to a gene: 8. CDR3 DNA: TGTGCCAGCAGACGGAGCGGGGGGCTTCACAATGAGCAGTTCTTC. Residues: CASRRSGGLHNEQFF.

This clonotype was seen many times. V and J are TRBV27 and TRBJ2-7; perhaps TRBD1 as D (6 bases). Trimming took off 3 bases at V and 7 bases at J, with 16 bases between the two ends. The CDR3 sequence is 14 residues long. Per germline, CDR1 MNHEY and CDR2 SMNVEV (reference sequence). The CDR3: CASSFGQGKGEQYF. For the CDR3, the DNA is TGTGCCAGCAGTTTCGGGCAGGGGAAGGGGGAGCAGTACTTC.

This clonotype was counted between two and nine times. The chain has TRBV7-9 and TRBJ2-1; D tentatively reads TRBD1 or TRBD2 (5 bases each). The CDR3 totals 17 residues. Germline V gene data show CDR1 as SEHNR and CDR2 as FQNEAQ (reference sequence). The ends were cut back, 4 bases at V and 2 bases at J, with 18 bases in the middle. The CDR3 region is CASSSRKGSPTYNEQFF. The CDR3, as DNA: TGTGCCAGCAGCTCCAGGAAGGGGAGCCCTACCTACAATGAGCAGTTCTTC. The entire variable domain, with the rest obtained from reference TRBV7-9 and TRBJ2-1, is as follows: DTGVSQNPRHKITKRGQNVTFRCDPISEHNRLYWYRQTLGQGPEFLTYFQNEAQLEKSRLLSDRFSAERPKGSFSTLEIQRTEQGDSAMYLCASSSRKGSPTYNEQFFGPGTRLTVL.

This clonotype has a count of ten or more. The rearrangement uses TRBV7-9 and TRBJ1-5; D is ambiguous. CDR3 length: 14 residues. Germline values: CDR1 SEHNR, CDR2 FQNEAQ (reference sequence). Trimming left V 5 bases short and J 1 base short, with 9 bases between. The DNA for the CDR3 is TGTGCCAGCAGCCCCCCGGGCAGCAATCAGCCCCAGCATTTT. Translation: CASSPPGSNQPQHF.

Concerning this clonotype: This may stem from a read error, because a much larger clone lies one nucleotide away. This rearrangement joins TRBV19 to TRBJ2-5; the D gene is possibly TRBD1 (7 bases). CDR3 length: 15 amino acids. Germline assignment: CDR1 LNHDA and CDR2 SQIVND (reference sequence). V was clipped by 9 bases and J by 4 bases, with 21 bases between them. The DNA of the CDR3 is TGTGCCAGCGCAAACAGGGGCCGGGGGCTAGAGACCCAGTACTTC. Protein: CASANRGRGLETQYF.

J is TRBJ1-1 and V is TRBV5-1; unclear D gene. Trimming took 5 bases from V and 0 from J, leaving 11 bases between them. This CDR3 is built from 14 residues. Germline CDR1 SGHRS, CDR2 YFSETQ. The CDR3 DNA sequence: TGCGCCAGCAGGGCAGACTCCATGAACACTGAAGCTTTCTTT. Amino acid sequence: CASRADSMNTEAFF.

This clonotype was seen only a few times. This chain links TRBV20-1 with TRBJ2-7; D remains unclear. Germline V gene sequence: CDR1 DFQATT, CDR2 SNEGSKA (reference sequence). The CDR3 spans 13 residues. This CDR3 is CTLGDVSSYEQYF. The DNA for the CDR3 is TGCACCCTCGGCGATGTTAGCTCCTACGAGCAGTACTTC.

This chain uses TRBV11-1 with TRBJ2-1, with D unresolved. Germline V CDR1 and CDR2: SGHAT, FQDESV (reference sequence). The CDR3 has 12 amino acids. Between the trimmed V and J ends, which lost 1 base and 7 bases, there was a span of 5 bases. CDR3 protein: CASSLEVNEQFF. CDR3 coding DNA: TGTGCCAGCAGCTTAGAGGTAAATGAGCAGTTCTTC.

This clonotype was counted only a few times. The chain employs TRBV3-1 and TRBJ1-2, with 7 bases identical to TRBD1. V trimming: 6 bases; J trimming: 8 bases; junction bases outside the gene matches: 3. CDR3 length: 11 amino acids. Germline CDR1 and CDR2: LGHDT and YNNKEL (reference sequence). The CDR3 DNA follows: TGTGCCAGCAGAGACAGGGACGGCTACACCTTC. It codes for CASRDRDGYTF.

This clonotype was detected only a few times. The chain has TRBV4-1 and TRBJ2-7, with 7 bases fitting TRBD1. This CDR3 comprises 15 residues. CDR1 and CDR2 from the germline V gene are MGHRA and YSYEKL. J was trimmed by 3 bases and V by 3 bases; bases with no gene match: 8. The CDR3 here is CASSQRQGDYYEQYF. In DNA, the CDR3 is TGCGCCAGCAGCCAGCGACAGGGAGATTACTACGAGCAGTACTTC.

The V and J genes are TRBV7-9 and TRBJ2-7; D possibly corresponds to TRBD2 (5 bases). This CDR3 is built from 14 residues. The germline CDR1 and CDR2 sequences are SEHNR and FQNEAQ (reference sequence). V lost 4 bases to trimming and J lost 6 bases, with 16 bases between them. Written as DNA, the CDR3 is TGTGCCAGCAGCTCGGACTCCCCACTGCCCGAGCAGTACTTC. It yields the protein CASSSDSPLPEQYF.

The table lists this clonotype with a few counts. This CDR3 is CASSYLVGRTNYGYTF. The CDR3 region has the DNA TGTGCCAGCAGTTACCTCGTCGGACGTACAAACTATGGCTACACCTTC. The gene calls are TRBV6-5 and TRBJ1-2, with unresolved D. V was trimmed by 2 bases and J by 2 bases, leaving 15 bases between them. CDR1 is MNHEY and CDR2 is SVGAGI in the germline V gene. The length of the CDR3 is 16 residues.